These 20 T cell receptor beta chains came from one sample sequenced in a study of OX40 agonist ivuxolimab in advanced cancers. Profiling relied on immunoSEQ multiplex PCR, and the TCRdb table lists in-frame clones only, not all of them. Of 65,000 to 90,000 clones listed, roughly 82% were seen once; the top ten hold 2.5% to 3%. The material was CD4+ or CD8+ T cells sorted from blood, obtained in a trial of the OX40 agonist ivuxolimab. Receptors originate from an adult with an advanced solid tumor such as melanoma, head and neck, liver or kidney cancer.

This rearrangement joins TRBV7-3 to TRBJ2-2; D unresolved. The V gene lost 1 base and the J gene lost 7 bases, with 4 bases spanning the gap. The germline CDR1 and CDR2 sequences are SGHTA and FQGTGA. The CDR3 totals 12 residues. In DNA, the CDR3 is TGTGCCAGCAGCTTAAGTGTCGGGGAGCTGTTTTTT. It codes for CASSLSVGELFF.

The chain is built from TRBV5-4 and TRBJ1-2; 7 bases line up with TRBD1. The V gene's germline CDR1 is SGHNT and CDR2 YYREEE (reference sequence). V shed 4 bases and J 8 bases; nucleotides not matched to a gene: 11. This CDR3 is built from 14 residues. The CDR3 DNA reads as TGTGCCAGCAGCGAAGGGACAGCCCGAGGGGGCTACACCTTC. Protein product: CASSEGTARGGYTF.

The rearrangement links TRBV5-6 to TRBJ2-1; no clear D. The CDR3 extends over 14 amino acids. Germline V gene data show CDR1 as SGHDT and CDR2 as YYEEEE. Deletions cut 7 bases from V and 9 bases from J, with 20 bases between. The CDR3 sequence is CASAVGMPIIEQFF. The CDR3 nucleotides are TGTGCCAGCGCTGTGGGGATGCCTATAATTGAGCAGTTCTTC.

The rearrangement joins TRBV7-9 to TRBJ1-1; tentatively, D is TRBD1 (5 bases). Trimming stripped 3 bases from V and 4 bases from J, with 12 bases between. Germline V gene lookup returns CDR1 SEHNR and CDR2 FQNEAQ (reference sequence). The CDR3 sequence is 14 residues long. This chain's CDR3 is CASSLVGGSTEAFF. For the CDR3, the DNA is TGTGCCAGCAGCTTGGTCGGGGGGAGCACTGAAGCTTTCTTT.

J is TRBJ1-4 and V is TRBV5-8; D is possibly TRBD1 (5 bases). The germline gives CDR1 SGHTS, CDR2 YDEGEE. V was trimmed by 4 bases and J by 0 bases, leaving 13 bases between them. The CDR3 length is 16 residues. CDR3 loop: CASSKTEFATNEKLFF. CDR3 nucleotides: TGTGCCAGCAGCAAGACAGAATTTGCAACTAATGAAAAACTGTTTTTT.

The rearrangement links TRBV7-3 to TRBJ2-3; TRBD2 might be the D (6 bases). With 2 bases removed from V and 2 bases from J, the gap between germline ends came to 14 bases. The CDR3 is 16 residues long. Germline values: CDR1 SGHTA, CDR2 FQGTGA. The CDR3 bases are TGTGCCAGCAGCTTAGGGCGGGACTCGTACACAGATACGCAGTATTTT. Translating it yields CASSLGRDSYTDTQYF.

The genes are TRBV11-3 and TRBJ2-2, with D perhaps TRBD1 or TRBD2 (5 bases each). In germline, CDR1 is SGHNT, CDR2 YENEEA. The CDR3 consists of 15 residues. The V end lost 4 bases, the J end lost 5 bases, and 14 bases lay between the germline ends. CDR3 loop: CASSSPGLGTGELFF. DNA for the CDR3: TGTGCCAGCAGCTCCCCGGGGCTAGGGACCGGGGAGCTGTTTTTT. Full variable domain (missing parts from reference TRBV11-3 and TRBJ2-2): EAGVVQSPRYKIIEKKQPVAFWCNPISGHNTLYWYLQNLGQGPELLIRYENEEAVDDSQLPKDRFSAERLKGVDSTLKIQPAELGDSAVYLCASSSPGLGTGELFFGEGSRLTVL.

This chain joins TRBV28 and TRBJ2-4; TRBD2 is a possible D gene (6 bases). CDR1 is MDHEN, CDR2 SYDVKM, per germline. The V and J ends lost 5 bases and 2 bases respectively, with 16 bases between them. This CDR3 has 16 residues. CDR3 bases: TGTGCCAGCAGTGGGGGGACTCTTGGGACCAAAAACATTCAGTACTTC. This sequence encodes CASSGGTLGTKNIQYF. The complete variable domain, with remaining parts taken from reference TRBV28 and TRBJ2-4, reads DVKVTQSSRYLVKRTGEKVFLECVQDMDHENMFWYRQDPGLGLRLIYFSYDVKMKEKGDIPEGYSVSREKKERFSLILESASTNQTSMYLCASSGGTLGTKNIQYFGAGTRLSVL.

This clone was seen a few times. The chain employs TRBV7-2 and TRBJ1-5; TRBD1 aligns across 8 bases. Germline V gene sequence: CDR1 SGHTA, CDR2 FQGNSA. J gave up 2 bases and V 3 bases, and 0 bases lay outside the gene matches. The CDR3 is 14 amino acids. Here the CDR3 DNA reads TGTGCCAGCAGCTTGGGACAGGGCAATCAGCCCCAGCATTTT. This sequence encodes CASSLGQGNQPQHF.

Comment on this clone: The germline gene is not matched at one end of the junction; a read error may be the cause. The V call is TRBV20-1, the J call TRBJ2-1, with D uncertain. Germline V gives CDR1 DFQATT, CDR2 SNEGSKA (reference sequence). CDR3 length: 8 amino acids. The CDR3, as DNA: TGCAGTGCTAGAGATTTGATCTTC. It translates to CSARDLIF.

The chain links TRBV28 to TRBJ1-1, with a possible D match to TRBD1 (5 bases). The CDR3 is 14 amino acids. The V gene lost 4 bases and the J gene lost 4 bases, with 13 bases spanning the gap. Germline V gene sequence: CDR1 MDHEN, CDR2 SYDVKM. DNA for the CDR3: TGTGCCAGCAGTTCATTCTGGACAACCACTGAAGCTTTCTTT. It encodes CASSSFWTTTEAFF.

The CDR3 DNA reads as TGCGCCAGCAGCAGACAGGGGGGGAACACCGGGGAGCTGTTTTTT. Amino acid sequence: CASSRQGGNTGELFF. The gene calls are TRBV5-1 and TRBJ2-2, with 9 bases identical to TRBD1. The CDR3 runs 15 residues. Germline V lookup: CDR1 SGHRS, CDR2 YFSETQ. With V trimmed by 4 bases and J by 1 base, 2 bases remained unmatched.

The chain links TRBV5-4 to TRBJ1-4; tentative D call: TRBD1 (6 bases). The CDR3 is 14 residues long. Germline values: CDR1 SGHNT, CDR2 YYREEE (reference sequence). The V end lost 2 bases, the J end lost 5 bases, and 10 bases lay between the germline ends. CDR3 sequence: CASSLYGTNEKLFF. The CDR3 DNA reads as TGTGCCAGCAGCTTATACGGGACAAATGAAAAACTGTTTTTT.

The gene calls are TRBV27 and TRBJ1-2; D is undetermined. The CDR3 covers 13 residues. CDR1 and CDR2 from the germline V gene are MNHEY and SMNVEV (reference sequence). The germline V and J ends were trimmed by 10 bases and 0 bases, with 12 bases remaining between them. The CDR3 here is CATKLSANYGYTF. CDR3 coding DNA: TGTGCCACCAAGCTTTCAGCTAACTATGGCTACACCTTC.

The chain links TRBV5-1 to TRBJ1-4; 7 bases align to TRBD1. The J segment lost 3 bases and the V segment lost 3 bases, leaving 5 bases of the junction unmatched. Germline V lookup: CDR1 SGHRS, CDR2 YFSETQ. The CDR3 totals 15 residues. The CDR3 here is CASSSGTAANEKLFF. Here the CDR3 DNA reads TGCGCCAGCAGCTCCGGGACAGCCGCTAATGAAAAACTGTTTTTT.

The chain couples TRBV4-1 to TRBJ2-7; a weak D match, TRBD1 (6 bases). Deletions cut 1 base from V and 4 bases from J, with 14 bases between. Per the germline V gene, CDR1 is MGHRA and CDR2 is YSYEKL. The length of the CDR3 is 15 residues. The CDR3 DNA reads as TGCGCCAGCAGCCAAGGCCAGGGGCCCAGGTACGAGCAGTACGTC. This encodes CASSQGQGPRYEQYV.

The chain is built from TRBV14 and TRBJ1-2; weak D call: TRBD1 (6 bases). Trimming removed 5 bases from V and 7 bases from J, with 14 bases in between. Germline V gives CDR1 SGHDN, CDR2 FVKESK. The CDR3 extends over 13 amino acids. CDR3 nucleotide sequence: TGTGCCAGCAGCGAGGCAGGGGCTTCTGGCTACACCTTC. Amino acid sequence: CASSEAGASGYTF.

This clone was picked up one time. J is TRBJ1-6 and V is TRBV2, with TRBD1 matching 8 bases. In germline, CDR1 is SNHLY, CDR2 FYNNEI. This CDR3 region has 20 residues. V shed 3 bases, J shed 8 bases, and the junction held 21 bases outside the gene matches. The CDR3 bases are TGTGCCAGCAGTGACTACGGACAGGGCCGGGCTATGGCTCTTCATTCACCCCTCCACTTT. Translated: CASSDYGQGRAMALHSPLHF.

The genes are TRBV19 and TRBJ2-3; the D is unclear. V lost 3 bases to trimming and J lost 8 bases, with 9 bases between them. Germline CDR1 reads LNHDA; CDR2 reads SQIVND (reference sequence). The CDR3 extends over 12 amino acids. CDR3 in DNA: TGTGCCAGTAGTATCCCACCCGGTACGCAGTATTTT. The encoded protein is CASSIPPGTQYF.

V and J are TRBV9 and TRBJ2-3; the D is unclear. The CDR3 extends over 14 amino acids. Germline CDR1 reads SGDLS; CDR2 reads YYNGEE. V shed 3 bases and J shed 2 bases, with 10 bases lying between them. This CDR3 reads CASSAPAHTDTQYF. CDR3 in DNA: TGTGCCAGCAGCGCCCCTGCACACACAGATACGCAGTATTTT.